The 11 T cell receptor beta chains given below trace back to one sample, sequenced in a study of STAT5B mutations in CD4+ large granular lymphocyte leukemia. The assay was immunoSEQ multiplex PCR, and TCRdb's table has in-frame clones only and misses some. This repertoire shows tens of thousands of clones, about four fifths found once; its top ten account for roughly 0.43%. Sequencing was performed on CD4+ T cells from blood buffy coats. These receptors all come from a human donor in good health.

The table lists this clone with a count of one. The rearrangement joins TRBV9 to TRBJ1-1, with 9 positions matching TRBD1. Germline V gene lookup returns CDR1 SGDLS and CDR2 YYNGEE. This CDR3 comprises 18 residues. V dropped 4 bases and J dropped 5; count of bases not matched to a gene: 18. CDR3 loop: CASSSQMDRGADRTEAFF. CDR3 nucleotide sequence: TGTGCCAGCAGCTCCCAGATGGACAGGGGCGCAGATAGGACTGAAGCTTTCTTT.

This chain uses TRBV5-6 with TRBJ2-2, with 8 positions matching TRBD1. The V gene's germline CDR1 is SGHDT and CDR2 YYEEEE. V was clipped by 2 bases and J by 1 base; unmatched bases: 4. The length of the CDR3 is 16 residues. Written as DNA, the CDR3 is TGTGCCAGCAGCTTAGGACAGGGCGGGAACACCGGGGAGCTGTTTTTT. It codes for CASSLGQGGNTGELFF. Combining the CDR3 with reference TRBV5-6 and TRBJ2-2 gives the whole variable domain DAGVTQSPTHLIKTRGQQVTLRCSPKSGHDTVSWYQQALGQGPQFIFQYYEEEERQRGNFPDRFSGHQFPNYSSELNVNALLLGDSALYLCASSLGQGGNTGELFFGEGSRLTVL.

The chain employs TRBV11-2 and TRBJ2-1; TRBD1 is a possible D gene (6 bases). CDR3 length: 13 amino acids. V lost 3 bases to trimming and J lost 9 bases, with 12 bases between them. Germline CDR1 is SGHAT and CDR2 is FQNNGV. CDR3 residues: CASSFQGTGEQFF. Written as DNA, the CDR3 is TGTGCCAGCAGCTTCCAGGGGACGGGTGAGCAGTTCTTC.

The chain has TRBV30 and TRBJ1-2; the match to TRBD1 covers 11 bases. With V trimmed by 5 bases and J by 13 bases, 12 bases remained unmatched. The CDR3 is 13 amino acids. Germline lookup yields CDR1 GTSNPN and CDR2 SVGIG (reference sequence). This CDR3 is CAWEDRGPLVGTF. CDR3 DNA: TGTGCCTGGGAGGACAGGGGGCCTTTAGTTGGCACCTTC.

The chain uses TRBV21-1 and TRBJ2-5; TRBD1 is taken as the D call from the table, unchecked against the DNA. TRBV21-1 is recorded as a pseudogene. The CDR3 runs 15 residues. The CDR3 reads CASSKFWAGQETQYF. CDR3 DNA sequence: TGTGCCAGCAGCAAATTCTGGGCAGGCCAAGAGACCCAGTACTTC.

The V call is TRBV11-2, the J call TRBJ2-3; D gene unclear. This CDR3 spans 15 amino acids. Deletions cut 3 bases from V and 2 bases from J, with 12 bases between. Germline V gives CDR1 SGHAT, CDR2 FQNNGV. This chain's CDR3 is CASSLGGQVTDTQYF. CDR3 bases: TGTGCCAGCAGCTTGGGTGGGCAAGTCACAGATACGCAGTATTTT.

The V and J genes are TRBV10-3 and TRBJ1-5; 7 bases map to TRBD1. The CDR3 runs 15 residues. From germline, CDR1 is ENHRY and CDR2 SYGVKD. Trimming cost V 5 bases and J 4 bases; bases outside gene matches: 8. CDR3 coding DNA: TGTGCCATCAGTTCTGAGGGGGCTGGGAATCAGCCCCAGCATTTT. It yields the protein CAISSEGAGNQPQHF.

The CDR3 DNA follows: TGTGCCAGCAGCCCGGGACTGAACCTCTACGAGCAGTACTTC. Protein product: CASSPGLNLYEQYF. This chain links TRBV7-2 with TRBJ2-7; weak D call: TRBD2 (6 bases). CDR1 is SGHTA, CDR2 FQGNSA, per germline. The CDR3 is 14 amino acids. Deletions cut 5 bases from V and 3 bases from J, with 14 bases between.

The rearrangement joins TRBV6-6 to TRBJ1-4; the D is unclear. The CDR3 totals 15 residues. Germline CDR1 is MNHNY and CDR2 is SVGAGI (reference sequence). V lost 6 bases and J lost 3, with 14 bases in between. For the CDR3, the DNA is TGTGCCAGCAGCCTCAATTGGGCCCCTAATGAAAAACTGTTTTTT. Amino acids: CASSLNWAPNEKLFF.

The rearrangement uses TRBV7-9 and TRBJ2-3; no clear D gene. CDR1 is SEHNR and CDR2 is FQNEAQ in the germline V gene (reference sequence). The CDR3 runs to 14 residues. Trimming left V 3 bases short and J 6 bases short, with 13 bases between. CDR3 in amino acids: CASSFGVEGDTQYF. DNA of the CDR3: TGTGCCAGCAGCTTCGGTGTGGAAGGGGATACGCAGTATTTT.

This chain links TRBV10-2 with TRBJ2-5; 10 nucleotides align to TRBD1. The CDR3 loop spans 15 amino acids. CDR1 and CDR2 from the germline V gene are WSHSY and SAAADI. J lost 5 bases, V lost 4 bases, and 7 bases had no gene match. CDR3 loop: CASSGMRTGGETQYF. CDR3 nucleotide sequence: TGCGCCAGCAGTGGAATGAGGACAGGGGGGGAGACCCAGTACTTC.